Listed below are T cell receptor beta chains from one sample, sequenced in a study of human T cells and chemical hapten exposure. TCRdb redid the calling of the RACE reads with MiXCR, one entry per CDR3 protein. The sample has more than 300,000 distinct CDR3 sequences; around 5.5% are singletons. The sample in question was whole blood, obtained in connection with sensitization to the hapten diphenylcyclopropenone (DPC). Source of these receptors: a woman under 30 with alopecia areata. Some clones in this sample may be carry-over from other donors' samples. The CDR3 runs from the conserved cysteine through the conserved F or W. Each record gives: D gene, clone size, J gene, V gene, CDR3 protein, CDR3 DNA. The D gene is left open where the match is weak. The size entry is marked missing in some rows and otherwise reads once, few, many or a size class.

- many TRBJ1-5 TRBV7-2 CASSPQGGSDNQPQHF TGTGCCAGCAGCCCCCAAGGCGGTTCTGACAATCAGCCCCAGCATTTT
TRBD1 many TRBJ2-3 TRBV6-2/TRBV6-3 CASSLQGAHRDTQYF TGTGCCAGCAGTTTACAGGGGGCGCATAGAGATACGCAGTATTTT
- few TRBJ2-3 TRBV12-3/TRBV12-4 CASSLIGGGSSTDTQYF TGTGCCAGCAGTTTAATCGGGGGTGGAAGTAGTACAGATACGCAGTATTTT
- - TRBJ1-2 TRBV12-3/TRBV12-4 CASSWGTTSNYGYTF TGTGCCAGCAGTTGGGGGACAACCTCTAACTATGGCTACACCTTC
- - TRBJ1-4 TRBV12-3/TRBV12-4 CASSPGVNEKLFF TGTGCCAGCAGTCCGGGGGTTAATGAAAAACTGTTTTTT
- - TRBJ1-4 TRBV18 CASSPGDENEKLFF TGTGCCAGCTCACCGGGGGATGAGAATGAAAAACTGTTTTTT
- - TRBJ2-4 TRBV6-1 CASSSDQGAKNIQYF TGTGCCAGCAGCTCAGATCAGGGAGCCAAAAACATTCAGTACTTC
TRBD2 - TRBJ2-5 TRBV7-9 CASSNIAGGETQYF TGTGCCAGCAGCAACATAGCGGGGGGAGAGACCCAGTACTTC
- - TRBJ2-3 TRBV11-1 CASSLVPSGMNTDTQYF TGTGCCAGCAGCTTAGTGCCGTCGGGGATGAACACAGATACGCAGTATTTT
TRBD2 many TRBJ2-3 TRBV6-1 CASSVMRLAGTDTQYF TGTGCCAGCAGTGTTATGAGACTAGCGGGTACAGATACGCAGTATTTT
TRBD1 many TRBJ2-6 TRBV23-1 CASRAPGQDSGANVLTF TGCGCCAGCAGGGCCCCGGGACAGGACTCTGGGGCCAACGTCCTGACTTTC
- - TRBJ1-1 TRBV7-8 CASSVVDMNTEAFF TGTGCCAGCAGCGTCGTAGACATGAACACTGAAGCTTTCTTT
TRBD1 many TRBJ1-2 TRBV7-2 CASSQDRAYGYTF TGTGCCAGCAGCCAAGACAGGGCCTATGGCTACACCTTC
TRBD1 many TRBJ1-4 TRBV5-1 CASSLVGTGEIMATNEKLFF TGCGCCAGCAGCTTGGTAGGGACAGGGGAGATAATGGCAACTAATGAAAAACTGTTTTTT
- many TRBJ1-5 TRBV9 CASSVDPDQPQHF TGTGCCAGCAGCGTAGACCCTGATCAGCCCCAGCATTTT
- many TRBJ2-4 TRBV5-1 CASSRDTSKNIQYF TGCGCCAGCAGCAGAGACACTTCCAAAAACATTCAGTACTTC
TRBD2 many TRBJ2-3 TRBV20-1 CSAPSGGTDTQYF TGCAGTGCCCCTAGCGGGGGGACAGATACGCAGTATTTT
- few TRBJ2-3 TRBV20-1 CSANRVGARDTQYF TGCAGTGCCAACCGGGTTGGGGCCAGAGATACGCAGTATTTT
- many TRBJ1-4 TRBV29-1 CSVDVGHTNEKLFF TGCAGCGTTGATGTGGGACATACTAATGAAAAACTGTTTTTT
- - TRBJ2-5 TRBV19 CASSRRTDQETQYF TGTGCCAGTAGTCGCAGGACAGACCAAGAGACCCAGTACTTC
- many TRBJ1-5 TRBV5-1 CASSSNGPPDGQPQHF TGCGCCAGCAGCTCTAACGGACCCCCAGACGGTCAGCCCCAGCATTTT